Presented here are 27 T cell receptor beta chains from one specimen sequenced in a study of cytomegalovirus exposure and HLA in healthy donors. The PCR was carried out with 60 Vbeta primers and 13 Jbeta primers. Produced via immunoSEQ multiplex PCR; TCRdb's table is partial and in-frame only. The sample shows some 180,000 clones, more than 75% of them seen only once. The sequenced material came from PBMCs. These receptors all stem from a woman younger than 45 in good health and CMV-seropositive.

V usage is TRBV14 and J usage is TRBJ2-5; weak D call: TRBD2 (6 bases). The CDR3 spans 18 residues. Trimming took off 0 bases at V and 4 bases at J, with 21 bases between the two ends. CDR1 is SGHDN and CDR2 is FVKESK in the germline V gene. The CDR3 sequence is CASSQEGGTGWGGETQYF. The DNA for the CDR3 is TGTGCCAGCAGCCAAGAGGGAGGAACAGGCTGGGGTGGAGAGACCCAGTACTTC.

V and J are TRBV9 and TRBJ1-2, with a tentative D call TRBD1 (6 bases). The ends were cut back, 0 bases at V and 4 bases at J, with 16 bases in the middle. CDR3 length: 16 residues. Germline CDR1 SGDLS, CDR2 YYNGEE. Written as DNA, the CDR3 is TGTGCCAGCAGCGTAGGGGGGACATGGGTGAGCTATGGCTACACCTTC. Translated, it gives CASSVGGTWVSYGYTF.

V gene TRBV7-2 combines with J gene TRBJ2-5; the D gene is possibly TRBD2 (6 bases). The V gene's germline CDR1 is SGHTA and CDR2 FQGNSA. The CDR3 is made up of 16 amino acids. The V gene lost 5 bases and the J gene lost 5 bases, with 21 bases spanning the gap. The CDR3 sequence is CASSPLERAPVETQYF. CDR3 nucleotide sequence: TGTGCCAGCAGCCCCTTGGAGCGGGCCCCGGTGGAGACCCAGTACTTC. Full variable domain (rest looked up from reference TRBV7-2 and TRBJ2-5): GAGVSQSPSNKVTEKGKDVELRCDPISGHTALYWYRQSLGQGLEFLIYFQGNSAPDKSGLPSDRFSAERTGGSVSTLTIQRTQQEDSAVYLCASSPLERAPVETQYFGPGTRLLVL.

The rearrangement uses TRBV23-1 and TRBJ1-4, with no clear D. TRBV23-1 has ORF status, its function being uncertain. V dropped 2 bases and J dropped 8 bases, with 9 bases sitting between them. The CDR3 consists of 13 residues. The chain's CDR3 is CASSQGPGEKLFF. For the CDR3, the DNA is TGCGCCAGCAGTCAAGGGCCGGGGGAAAAACTGTTTTTT.

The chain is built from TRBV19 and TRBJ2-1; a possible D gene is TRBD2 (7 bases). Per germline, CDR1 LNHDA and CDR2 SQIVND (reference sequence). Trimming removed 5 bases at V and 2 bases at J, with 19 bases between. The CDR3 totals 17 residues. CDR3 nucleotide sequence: TGTGCCAGTAGTCTCCTGGGGGGGCGCGTGGCCTACAATGAGCAGTTCTTC. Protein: CASSLLGGRVAYNEQFF.

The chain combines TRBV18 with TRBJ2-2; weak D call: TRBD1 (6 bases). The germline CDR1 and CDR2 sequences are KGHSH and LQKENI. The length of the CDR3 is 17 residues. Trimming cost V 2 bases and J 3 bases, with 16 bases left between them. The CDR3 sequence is CASSPELAGAHTGELFF. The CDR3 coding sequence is TGTGCCAGCTCACCAGAGTTGGCAGGGGCGCACACCGGGGAGCTGTTTTTT.

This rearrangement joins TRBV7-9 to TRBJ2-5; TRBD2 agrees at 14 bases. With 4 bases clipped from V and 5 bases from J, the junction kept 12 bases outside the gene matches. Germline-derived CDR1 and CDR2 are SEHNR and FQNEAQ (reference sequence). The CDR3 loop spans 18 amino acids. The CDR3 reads CASSSWTSGGFGVETQYF. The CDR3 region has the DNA TGTGCCAGCAGCTCGTGGACTAGCGGGGGGTTCGGTGTGGAGACCCAGTACTTC.

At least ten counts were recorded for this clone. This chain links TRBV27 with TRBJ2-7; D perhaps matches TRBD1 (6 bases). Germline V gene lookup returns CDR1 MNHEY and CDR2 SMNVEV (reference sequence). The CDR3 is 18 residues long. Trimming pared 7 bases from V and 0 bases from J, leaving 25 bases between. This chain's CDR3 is CASTPLPLTGQSSYEQYF. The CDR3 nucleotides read TGTGCCAGCACCCCCCTCCCCCTGACCGGACAGAGCTCCTACGAGCAGTACTTC.

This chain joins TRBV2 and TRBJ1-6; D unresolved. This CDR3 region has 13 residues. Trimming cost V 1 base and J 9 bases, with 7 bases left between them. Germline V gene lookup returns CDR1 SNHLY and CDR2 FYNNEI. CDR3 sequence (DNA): TGTGCCAGCAGTGAAGAGAGGGCTTCACCCCTCCACTTT. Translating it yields CASSEERASPLHF.

The CDR3 DNA sequence: TGTGCCAGCAGCGCCGGGACTAGCTTCGGCGATGAGCAGTTCTTC. Protein sequence: CASSAGTSFGDEQFF. The rearrangement links TRBV7-9 to TRBJ2-1, with TRBD2 identical over 9 bases. The CDR3 length is 15 residues. The ends lost 5 bases at V and 8 bases at J; junction bases unmatched: 10. The germline V gene encodes CDR1 SEHNR and CDR2 FQNEAQ (reference sequence). Filled out from reference TRBV7-9 and TRBJ2-1, the complete variable domain reads DTGVSQNPRHKITKRGQNVTFRCDPISEHNRLYWYRQTLGQGPEFLTYFQNEAQLEKSRLLSDRFSAERPKGSFSTLEIQRTEQGDSAMYLCASSAGTSFGDEQFFGPGTRLTVL.

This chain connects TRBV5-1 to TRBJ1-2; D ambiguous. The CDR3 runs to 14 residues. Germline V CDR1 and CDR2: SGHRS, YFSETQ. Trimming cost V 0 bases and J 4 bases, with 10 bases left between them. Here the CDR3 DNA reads TGCGCCAGCAGCTTGGACTCCGTCGGCTATGGCTACACCTTC. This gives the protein CASSLDSVGYGYTF.

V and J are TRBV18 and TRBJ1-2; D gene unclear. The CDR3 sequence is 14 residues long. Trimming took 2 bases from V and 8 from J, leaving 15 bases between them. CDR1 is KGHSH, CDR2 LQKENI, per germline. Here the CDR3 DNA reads TGTGCCAGCTCACCAGATTTAGGGAGGGAAGGCTACACCTTC. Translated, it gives CASSPDLGREGYTF.

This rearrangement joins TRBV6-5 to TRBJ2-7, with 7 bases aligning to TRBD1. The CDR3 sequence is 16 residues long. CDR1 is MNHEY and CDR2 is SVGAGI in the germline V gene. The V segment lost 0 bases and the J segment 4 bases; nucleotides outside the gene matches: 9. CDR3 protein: CASSYSERGRIYEQYF. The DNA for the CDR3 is TGTGCCAGCAGTTACTCGGAGAGGGGGCGTATTTACGAGCAGTACTTC.

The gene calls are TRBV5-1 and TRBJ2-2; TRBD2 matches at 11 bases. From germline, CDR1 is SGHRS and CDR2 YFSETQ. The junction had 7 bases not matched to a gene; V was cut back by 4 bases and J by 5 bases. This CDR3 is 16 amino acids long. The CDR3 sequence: CASSGSGRAETGELFF. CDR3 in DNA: TGCGCCAGCAGCGGTAGCGGGAGGGCTGAAACCGGGGAGCTGTTTTTT.

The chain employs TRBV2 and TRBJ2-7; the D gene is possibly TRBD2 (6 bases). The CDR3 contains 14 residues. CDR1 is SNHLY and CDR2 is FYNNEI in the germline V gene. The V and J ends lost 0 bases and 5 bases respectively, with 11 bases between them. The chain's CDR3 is CASSEAEGKNEQYF. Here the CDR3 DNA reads TGTGCCAGCAGTGAAGCGGAGGGGAAGAACGAGCAGTACTTC. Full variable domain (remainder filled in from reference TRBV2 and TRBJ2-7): EPEVTQTPSHQVTQMGQEVILRCVPISNHLYFYWYRQILGQKVEFLVSFYNNEISEKSEIFDDQFSVERPDGSNFTLKIRSTKLEDSAMYFCASSEAEGKNEQYFGPGTRLTVT.

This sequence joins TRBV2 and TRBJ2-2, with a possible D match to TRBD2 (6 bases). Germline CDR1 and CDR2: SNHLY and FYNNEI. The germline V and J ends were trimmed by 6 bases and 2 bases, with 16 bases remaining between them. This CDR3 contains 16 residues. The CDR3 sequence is CASRDFGLTNTGELFF. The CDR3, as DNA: TGTGCCAGCAGGGATTTTGGACTAACCAACACCGGGGAGCTGTTTTTT.

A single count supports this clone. CDR3 sequence: CASSESGGGNQPQHF. As DNA, the CDR3 is TGCGCCAGCAGTGAGTCAGGGGGCGGCAATCAGCCCCAGCATTTT. This rearrangement joins TRBV10-1 to TRBJ1-5; 7 nucleotides match TRBD1. Germline CDR1 WNHNN, CDR2 SYGVQD (reference sequence). CDR3 length: 15 residues. The V gene end was trimmed by 0 bases and the J gene end by 2 bases; junction bases not matched to a gene: 1.

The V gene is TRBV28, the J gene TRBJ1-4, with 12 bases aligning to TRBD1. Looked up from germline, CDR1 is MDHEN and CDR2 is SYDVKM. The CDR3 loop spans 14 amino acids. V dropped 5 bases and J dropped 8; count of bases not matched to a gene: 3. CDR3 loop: CASSPGQGAEKLFF. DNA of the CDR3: TGTGCCAGCAGTCCGGGACAGGGGGCCGAAAAACTGTTTTTT.

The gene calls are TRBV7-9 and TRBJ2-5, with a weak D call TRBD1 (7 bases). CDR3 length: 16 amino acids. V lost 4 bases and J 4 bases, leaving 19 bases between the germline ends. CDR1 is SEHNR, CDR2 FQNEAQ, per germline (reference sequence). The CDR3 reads CASSSRAGGRGETQYF. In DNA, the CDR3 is TGTGCCAGCAGCTCCCGCGCAGGGGGGAGAGGAGAGACCCAGTACTTC. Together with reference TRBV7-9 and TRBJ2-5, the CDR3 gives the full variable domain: DTGVSQNPRHKITKRGQNVTFRCDPISEHNRLYWYRQTLGQGPEFLTYFQNEAQLEKSRLLSDRFSAERPKGSFSTLEIQRTEQGDSAMYLCASSSRAGGRGETQYFGPGTRLLVL.

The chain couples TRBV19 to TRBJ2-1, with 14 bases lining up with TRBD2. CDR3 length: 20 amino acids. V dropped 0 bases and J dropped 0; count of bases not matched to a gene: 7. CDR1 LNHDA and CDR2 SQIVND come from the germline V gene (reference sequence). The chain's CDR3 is CASSIDPGLAGDSSYNEQFF. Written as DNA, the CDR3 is TGTGCCAGTAGTATAGACCCGGGACTAGCGGGGGATTCCTCCTACAATGAGCAGTTCTTC.

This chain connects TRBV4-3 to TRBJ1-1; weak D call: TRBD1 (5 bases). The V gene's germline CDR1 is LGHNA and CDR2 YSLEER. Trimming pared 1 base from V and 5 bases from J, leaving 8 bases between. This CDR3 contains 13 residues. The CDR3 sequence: CASSQGAGTEAFF. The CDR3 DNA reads TGCGCCAGCAGCCAAGGGGCAGGGACTGAAGCTTTCTTT.

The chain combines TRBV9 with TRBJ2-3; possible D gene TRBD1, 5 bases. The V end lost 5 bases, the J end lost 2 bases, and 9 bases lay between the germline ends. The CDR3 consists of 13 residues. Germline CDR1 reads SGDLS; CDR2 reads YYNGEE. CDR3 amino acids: CASRKGATDTQYF. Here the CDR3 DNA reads TGTGCCAGCAGAAAAGGGGCCACAGATACGCAGTATTTT.

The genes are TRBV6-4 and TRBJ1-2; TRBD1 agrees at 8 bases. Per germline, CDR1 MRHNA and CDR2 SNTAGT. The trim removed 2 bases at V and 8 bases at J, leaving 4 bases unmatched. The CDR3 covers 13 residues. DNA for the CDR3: TGTGCCAGCAGTGACGGGACAGGAGCCGGCTACACCTTC. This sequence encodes CASSDGTGAGYTF.

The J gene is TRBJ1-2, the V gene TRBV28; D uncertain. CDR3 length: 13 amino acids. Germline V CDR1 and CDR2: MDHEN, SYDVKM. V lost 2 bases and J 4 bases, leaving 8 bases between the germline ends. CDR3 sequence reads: CASSLGQAYGYTF. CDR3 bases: TGTGCCAGCAGTTTAGGGCAGGCCTATGGCTACACCTTC.

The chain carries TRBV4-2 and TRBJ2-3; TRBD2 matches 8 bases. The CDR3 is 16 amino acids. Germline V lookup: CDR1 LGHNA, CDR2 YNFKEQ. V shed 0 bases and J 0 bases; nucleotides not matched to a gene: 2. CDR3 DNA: TGTGCCAGCAGCCAAGAGTCTAGCGGGAGCACAGATACGCAGTATTTT. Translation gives CASSQESSGSTDTQYF.

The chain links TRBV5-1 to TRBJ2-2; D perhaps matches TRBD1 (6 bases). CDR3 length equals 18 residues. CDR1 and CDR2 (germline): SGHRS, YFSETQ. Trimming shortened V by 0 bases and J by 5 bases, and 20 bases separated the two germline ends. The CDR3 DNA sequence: TGCGCCAGCAGCTTGGTTTCGTCAGGGGCCCTTAGGACCGGGGAGCTGTTTTTT. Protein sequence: CASSLVSSGALRTGELFF.

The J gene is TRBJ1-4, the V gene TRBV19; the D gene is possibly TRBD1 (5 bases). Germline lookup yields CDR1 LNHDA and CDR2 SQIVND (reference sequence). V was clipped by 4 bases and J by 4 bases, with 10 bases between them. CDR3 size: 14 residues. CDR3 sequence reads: CASSNRGINEKLFF. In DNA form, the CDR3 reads TGTGCCAGTAGTAACCGGGGGATTAATGAAAAACTGTTTTTT.